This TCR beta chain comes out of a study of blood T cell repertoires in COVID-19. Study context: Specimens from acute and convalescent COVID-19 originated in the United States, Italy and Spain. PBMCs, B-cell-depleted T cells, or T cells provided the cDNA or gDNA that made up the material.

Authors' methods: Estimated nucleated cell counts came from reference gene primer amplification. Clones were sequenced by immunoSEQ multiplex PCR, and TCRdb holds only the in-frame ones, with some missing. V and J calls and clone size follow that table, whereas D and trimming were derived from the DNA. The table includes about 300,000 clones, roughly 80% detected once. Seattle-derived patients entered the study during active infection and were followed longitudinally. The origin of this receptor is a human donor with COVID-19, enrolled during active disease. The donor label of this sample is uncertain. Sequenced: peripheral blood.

CDR3 in DNA: TGTGCCAGCAGCTTACGGCCGGGGGAGTACGAGCAGTACTTC. Its protein product is CASSLRPGEYEQYF. The chain combines TRBV7-2 with TRBJ2-7; D might be TRBD2 (6 bases). There are 14 residues in the CDR3. V was shortened by 2 bases and J by 4 bases, with 12 bases between the two germline ends. Germline loops: CDR1 SGHTA, CDR2 FQGNSA.